These 11 T cell receptor beta chains were all obtained from the same sample, sequenced in a study of cytomegalovirus exposure and HLA in healthy donors (TCRdb year 2017). Receptor amplification or capture employed the immunoSEQ multiplex PCR assay. For the multiplex PCR, a mixture combining 60 forward primers for TCR Vbeta segments and 13 reverse primers for TCR Jbeta segments was used. The clones in this table, taken by TCRdb from immuneACCESS, are in-frame only. Not every clone is retained; where verified, under half of the shortfall comes from an unresolved V gene, and the cause of the rest is unknown. The sample includes 100,000 to 150,000 clones, with roughly 72% observed a single time. Approximately 3.8% of the sample is taken by the ten largest. What was sequenced was PBMCs. These receptors were collected from a man aged 35 to 55 in good health and CMV-seropositive.

The CDR3 region has the DNA TGCGCCAGCAGCCGCGGGACTAGCGGGGGGGCGGGCAATGAGCAGTTCTTC. The encoded protein is CASSRGTSGGAGNEQFF. V usage is TRBV5-1 and J usage is TRBJ2-1; 16 bases align to TRBD2. The CDR3 extends over 17 amino acids. Per the germline V gene, CDR1 is SGHRS and CDR2 is YFSETQ. The J segment lost 6 bases and the V segment lost 4 bases, leaving 7 bases of the junction unmatched.

The chain recombines TRBV5-1 with TRBJ2-7, with D possibly being TRBD1 (7 bases). V was pared by 4 bases and J by 4 bases, with 21 bases between. CDR1 is SGHRS and CDR2 is YFSETQ in the germline V gene. The CDR3 covers 16 residues. This CDR3 reads CASSPSGGDSGYEQYF. The CDR3 nucleotides are TGCGCCAGCAGCCCATCCGGCGGGGACAGCGGATACGAGCAGTACTTC. The full variable domain, completed using reference TRBV5-1 and TRBJ2-7, is KAGVTQTPRYLIKTRGQQVTLSCSPISGHRSVSWYQQTPGQGLQFLFEYFSETQRNKGNFPGRFSGRQFSNSRSEMNVSTLELGDSALYLCASSPSGGDSGYEQYFGPGTRLTVT.

The chain carries TRBV6-1 and TRBJ2-1; 9 bases map to TRBD1. The CDR3 totals 14 residues. CDR1 and CDR2 (germline): MNHNS, SASEGT. After removal of 7 bases from V and 8 bases from J, the junction contained 9 bases not matched to a gene. This chain's CDR3 is CASNPGTGWHEQFF. Written as DNA, the CDR3 is TGTGCCAGCAATCCCGGGACAGGGTGGCATGAGCAGTTCTTC.

The V and J genes are TRBV5-1 and TRBJ2-7; 14 nucleotides align to TRBD2. Looked up from germline, CDR1 is SGHRS and CDR2 is YFSETQ. Unmatched junction bases numbered 2, after V lost 3 bases and J lost 3 bases. CDR3 length equals 15 residues. The CDR3 here is CASSWGTSGSYEQYF. Here the CDR3 DNA reads TGCGCCAGCAGCTGGGGGACTAGCGGGAGCTACGAGCAGTACTTC.

This clone showed up just a few times. The chain has TRBV19 and TRBJ2-1; TRBD1 matches at 8 bases. In germline, CDR1 is LNHDA, CDR2 SQIVND (reference sequence). The CDR3 runs 17 residues. V shed 5 bases, J shed 7 bases, and the junction held 16 bases outside the gene matches. The CDR3 DNA reads TGTGCCAGTAGTTTATACCGGACAGGGCTCCCGGGGAATGAGCAGTTCTTC. Translating gives CASSLYRTGLPGNEQFF.

The chain uses TRBV7-3 and TRBJ2-2; D perhaps matches TRBD1 (6 bases). The germline V and J ends were trimmed by 5 bases and 0 bases, with 10 bases remaining between them. CDR1 SGHTA and CDR2 FQGTGA come from the germline V gene. The CDR3 extends over 15 amino acids. The CDR3 DNA reads TGTGCCAGCAGCCCACAGGGCACGAACACCGGGGAGCTGTTTTTT. Its translation: CASSPQGTNTGELFF.

The J gene is TRBJ2-7, the V gene TRBV15, with a weak D call TRBD1 (5 bases). Germline loops: CDR1 LNHNV, CDR2 YYDKDF (reference sequence). The CDR3 runs to 15 residues. V lost 0 bases and J lost 0, with 9 bases in between. The CDR3 bases are TGTGCCACCAGCAGAGACGACAGTGTCTCCTACGAGCAGTACTTC. Its protein product is CATSRDDSVSYEQYF.

In this sample, this clone turned up once. The chain links TRBV7-9 to TRBJ2-7, with a tentative D call TRBD2 (5 bases). The V gene lost 7 bases and the J gene lost 6 bases, with 16 bases spanning the gap. Germline V gene lookup returns CDR1 SEHNR and CDR2 FQNEAQ (reference sequence). This CDR3 contains 13 residues. Here the CDR3 DNA reads TGTGCCAGCACCTCGTTAGGTCGGGGCGAGCAGTACTTC. This encodes CASTSLGRGEQYF. The full variable domain, its missing parts supplied by reference TRBV7-9 and TRBJ2-7, is DTGVSQNPRHKITKRGQNVTFRCDPISEHNRLYWYRQTLGQGPEFLTYFQNEAQLEKSRLLSDRFSAERPKGSFSTLEIQRTEQGDSAMYLCASTSLGRGEQYFGPGTRLTVT.

V usage is TRBV6-1 and J usage is TRBJ2-7; TRBD1 aligns across 7 bases. J gave up 7 bases and V 6 bases, and 9 bases lay outside the gene matches. The germline V gene has CDR1 MNHNS and CDR2 SASEGT. The length of the CDR3 is 13 residues. DNA of the CDR3: TGTGCCAGCAGCAGGGGGACATCTGGGGAGCAGTACTTC. Translation gives CASSRGTSGEQYF.

In its sample, this clone was seen a few times. V gene TRBV18 combines with J gene TRBJ2-5, with D possibly TRBD1 on 6 matching bases. Germline V lookup: CDR1 KGHSH, CDR2 LQKENI. The CDR3 sequence is 13 residues long. V shed 4 bases and J shed 4 bases, with 10 bases lying between them. Here the CDR3 reads CASSQGERETQYF. The CDR3 DNA reads as TGTGCCAGCTCACAGGGGGAACGAGAGACCCAGTACTTC. Using reference TRBV18 and TRBJ2-5 for the parts outside the CDR3, the full variable domain is NAGVMQNPRHLVRRRGQEARLRCSPMKGHSHVYWYRQLPEEGLKFMVYLQKENIIDESGMPKERFSAEFPKEGPSILRIQQVVRGDSAAYFCASSQGERETQYFGPGTRLLVL.

This chain joins TRBV7-9 and TRBJ2-5, with TRBD1 matching 10 bases. CDR1 is SEHNR, CDR2 FQNEAQ, per germline (reference sequence). This CDR3 has 14 amino acids. V was pared by 5 bases and J by 3 bases, with 3 bases of the junction left unmatched. The CDR3 is CASSRGTGEETQYF. The CDR3 bases are TGTGCCAGCAGCCGAGGGACAGGGGAAGAGACCCAGTACTTC.